Listed below are T cell receptor beta chains from one sample, sequenced in a study of blood T cells in healthy people across ages. TCRdb analysed the 5' RACE reads with MiXCR anew, one entry per CDR3 protein. This table has roughly 730,000 distinct CDR3 sequences, about 56% appearing once. Sequenced: blood. The receptors were gathered from a man in his forties in good health. Both conserved end residues are part of each CDR3. D genes are given only for firm matches. Expanded clones are given a class, and other clones once, few, many or no size at all.

abundance	j_gene	d_gene	v_gene	CDR3nt	CDR3aa
-	TRBJ1-4	-	TRBV7-6	TGTGCCAGCAGCTTAGTCACAAACCGAAATGGAAAACTGTTTTTT	CASSLVTNRNGKLFF
-	TRBJ2-2	-	TRBV28	TGTGCCAGCAGTTTTGCCGGGGAGCTGTTTTTT	CASSFAGELFF
-	TRBJ2-3	TRBD2	TRBV5-1	TGCGCCAGCAGCTTGTCTGCCCAGCGGGGGGGCACAGATACGCAGTATTTT	CASSLSAQRGGTDTQYF
-	TRBJ2-5	TRBD2	TRBV7-2	TGTGCCAGCAGCTTAGATGGGGCTAGCGGGGTTGAGACCCAGTACTTC	CASSLDGASGVETQYF
once	TRBJ1-2	-	TRBV27	TGTGCCAGCAGGGGGCCGAGCCCCTACTACACCTTC	CASRGPSPYYTF
-	TRBJ2-1	TRBD2	TRBV7-3	TGTGCCAGCAGCTCCCAGCGGGGGGGTTACAATGAGCAGTTCTTC	CASSSQRGGYNEQFF
-	TRBJ2-1	-	TRBV12-3/TRBV12-4	TGTGCCAGCAGAGTCCCCCGAGAGCAGTTCTTC	CASRVPREQFF
-	TRBJ1-4	-	TRBV20-1	TGCAGTGCTAGCCTGGGCTTACAACGGGAAAAACTGTTTTTT	CSASLGLQREKLFF
-	TRBJ2-1	-	TRBV5-1	TGCGCCAGCAGCAGCTTTACTAGAGGACCTCGGGGTGAGCAGTTCTTC	CASSSFTRGPRGEQFF
-	TRBJ1-1	TRBD1	TRBV6-2/TRBV6-3	TGTGCCAGCACACGACAGGGACAGAACACTGAAGCTTTCTTT	CASTRQGQNTEAFF
-	TRBJ2-7	TRBD1	TRBV12-3/TRBV12-4	TGTGCCACCAGAGGGGGACAGGAGGGGTACGAGCAGTACTTC	CATRGGQEGYEQYF
-	TRBJ2-7	-	TRBV5-1	TGCGCCAGCAGCTTGCCCCAGGGTAGGGACGAGCAGTACTTC	CASSLPQGRDEQYF
-	TRBJ1-2	-	TRBV27	TGTGCCAGCAGTTTATCCCCCAAGGCAGCGTCTGGCTACACCTTC	CASSLSPKAASGYTF
few	TRBJ2-5	TRBD2	TRBV7-8	TGTGCCAGCAGCATGGGACTAGCGCGTCAAGAGACCCAGTACTTC	CASSMGLARQETQYF
-	TRBJ2-1	TRBD2	TRBV11-2	TGTGCCAGCAGCTCTGCCATACCGAGTCCCGGGACTAGCGGGAAGGTCTCCTACAATGAGCAGTTCTTC	CASSSAIPSPGTSGKVSYNEQFF
-	TRBJ2-3	-	TRBV28	TGTGCCAGCAGTTTAAGGTATACGCAGTATTTT	CASSLRYTQYF
-	TRBJ2-2	-	TRBV28	TGTGCCAGCATTTTATCGTGGCGCCGAGACACCGGGGAGCTGTTTTTT	CASILSWRRDTGELFF
-	TRBJ1-5	-	TRBV7-2	TGTGCCAGCAGCTCCACGGGGTTAGGGGGGAACAATCAGCCCCAGCATTTT	CASSSTGLGGNNQPQHF
-	TRBJ2-5	TRBD1	TRBV7-3	TGTGCCAGCAGCTTAACTCAGGGCAGGGGGAAGGAAGAGACCCAGTACTTC	CASSLTQGRGKEETQYF
once	TRBJ2-6	-	TRBV12-5	TGTGCTAGTGGTTTGCGGGGCTCCGGGGCCAACGTCCTGACTTTC	CASGLRGSGANVLTF
once	TRBJ1-1	-	TRBV20-1	TGCAGTGCTAGCAGGGATCCTAGTCTCATGAACACTGAAGCTTTCTTT	CSASRDPSLMNTEAFF
-	TRBJ2-7	TRBD2	TRBV6-5	TGTGCCAGCAGGAGACTAGCGGGGGGCCGGGACTACGAGCAGTACTTC	CASRRLAGGRDYEQYF
-	TRBJ2-3	TRBD2	TRBV29-1	TGCAGCGTTGCACAGGGGTCTAGCGGGAGGAATACGCAGTATTTT	CSVAQGSSGRNTQYF
-	TRBJ2-2	-	TRBV28	TGTGCCAGCAGTTTATACAGGGCCACCGGGGAGCTGTTTTTT	CASSLYRATGELFF
-	TRBJ1-5	-	TRBV6-6	TGTGCCAGCAGTTACTCGTTCCCAGATAGCAATCAGCCCCAGCATTTT	CASSYSFPDSNQPQHF
-	TRBJ2-3	-	TRBV6-1	TGTGCCAGCAGTGAATCAATAGGAGGAGATACGCAGTATTTT	CASSESIGGDTQYF
-	TRBJ2-3	-	TRBV3-1	TGTGCCAGCAGCCCCCAACGAGATACGCAGTATTTT	CASSPQRDTQYF
-	TRBJ1-1	-	TRBV4-3	TGCGCCAGCAGCCAAGGGTACCCTGAAGCCACTGAAGCTTTCTTT	CASSQGYPEATEAFF
-	TRBJ2-7	TRBD2	TRBV27	TGTGCCAGCAGTTTCCCGGGAGGGAGAGGCGAGCAGTACTTC	CASSFPGGRGEQYF
few	TRBJ2-5	-	TRBV11-2	TGTGCCAGCAGTCAAGATTTGGGGGAGGCAGAGACCCAGTACTTC	CASSQDLGEAETQYF
few	TRBJ2-3	-	TRBV10-3	TGTGCCATCAGTGAGTCGGGGGGCGCGGGCACAGATACGCAGTATTTT	CAISESGGAGTDTQYF
few	TRBJ2-1	TRBD2	TRBV4-1	TGCGCCAGCAGCCAAGACAGCGGGGGCCTCTTATACAATGAGCAGTTCTTC	CASSQDSGGLLYNEQFF
-	TRBJ2-3	-	TRBV7-9	TGTGCCAGCAGACCGCCGGCTAGCAGGGTAGATACGCAGTATTTT	CASRPPASRVDTQYF
-	TRBJ2-7	-	TRBV9	TGTGCCAGCAGTATTACCGGGACCCCGAACGACGAGCAGTACTTC	CASSITGTPNDEQYF
-	TRBJ1-1	-	TRBV6-2/TRBV6-3	TGTGCCAGCCACGGACGATTGAACACTGAAGCTTTCTTT	CASHGRLNTEAFF
few	TRBJ1-1	-	TRBV28	TGTGCCAGCAGTCCCGCGGGGGTCACTGAAGCTTTCTTT	CASSPAGVTEAFF
-	TRBJ1-5	TRBD1	TRBV4-1	TGCGCCAGCAGCCCCCGACAGGGGATGGGTGGCAATCAGCCCCAGCATTTT	CASSPRQGMGGNQPQHF
-	TRBJ2-3	-	TRBV18	TGTGCCAGCTCACCACTTCCCCGGGGCCCAGATACGCAGTATTTT	CASSPLPRGPDTQYF
-	TRBJ2-1	TRBD2	TRBV12-3/TRBV12-4	TGTGCCAGCAGGTTAGGGGGGTTGGGGACTAGCGGGAGTAATGAGCAGTTCTTC	CASRLGGLGTSGSNEQFF
-	TRBJ1-2	-	TRBV9	TGTGCCAGCCTCGGGGCTACCCCTTCTCGTGGCTACACCTTC	CASLGATPSRGYTF
few	TRBJ2-6	-	TRBV27	TGTGCCAGCAGTACCTCGATCGTAGGGCTGTCTGGGGCCAACGTCCTGACTTTC	CASSTSIVGLSGANVLTF
few	TRBJ2-5	TRBD2	TRBV20-1	TGCAGTGCTAGACCCGACCCTGGGGGGGGAGAGACCCAGTACTTC	CSARPDPGGGETQYF
-	TRBJ2-2	-	TRBV10-3	TGTGCCATCAGTGATATAAGGGGCCACGAGAGGGCCGGGGAGCTGTTTTTT	CAISDIRGHERAGELFF
-	TRBJ1-2	-	TRBV7-9	TGTGCCAGCAGCTTAGCGAGAACCGCCTATGGCTACACCTTC	CASSLARTAYGYTF
once	TRBJ2-7	-	TRBV20-1	TGCAGTGCTAGCTCGCAGGGAACCTACGAGCAGTACTTC	CSASSQGTYEQYF
-	TRBJ1-6	-	TRBV20-1	TGCAGTGCTAAGAACAGCGGTTCACCCCTCCACTTT	CSAKNSGSPLHF
-	TRBJ2-5	TRBD1	TRBV7-9	TGTGCCAGCAGCTCGACCTCTACTAGCAGGGGGCCGTGGGAGACCCAGTACTTC	CASSSTSTSRGPWETQYF
-	TRBJ2-7	-	TRBV11-3	TGTGCCAGCCAAAGCAGGGGAACCAACTACGAGCAGTACTTC	CASQSRGTNYEQYF
-	TRBJ2-4	-	TRBV10-2	TGCGCCAGCAGTGACGGGAACATTCAGTACTTC	CASSDGNIQYF
-	TRBJ2-5	-	TRBV27	TGTGCCAGCCGTGGCTCCGGGGAGGATCGAGAGACCCAGTACTTC	CASRGSGEDRETQYF
-	TRBJ2-5	TRBD2	TRBV2	TGTGCCAGCAGCGTACTAGACTCGCGGGAGTGGCAAGAGACCCAGTACTTC	CASSVLDSREWQETQYF
-	TRBJ2-5	-	TRBV30	TGTGCCTGGAGCGGGGGAGTATCGACCCAGTACTTC	CAWSGGVSTQYF
-	TRBJ1-4	-	TRBV5-4	TGTGCCAGCAGCTTGGGAGGGGCAGGAGGTGAAAAACTGTTTTTT	CASSLGGAGGEKLFF
-	TRBJ1-2	-	TRBV6-5	TGTGCCAGCAGCCCGACAGGTGGGGGGTATGGCTACACCTTC	CASSPTGGGYGYTF
-	TRBJ1-2	TRBD1	TRBV7-2	TGTGCCAGCAGCTTAGGTAACCTACCGACAGGGGGCAACTGGCATGGCTACACCTTC	CASSLGNLPTGGNWHGYTF
-	TRBJ2-7	-	TRBV28	TGTGCCAGCAGTGTACTCCGGGGGCACGCGGAGCAGTACTTC	CASSVLRGHAEQYF
-	TRBJ1-4	TRBD1	TRBV18	TGTGCCAGCTCACAAAGACAGGGTATGAATGAAAAACTGTTTTTT	CASSQRQGMNEKLFF
few	TRBJ1-1	-	TRBV4-2	TGTGCCAGCAGCCAAGGCCCCAACACTGAAGCTTTCTTT	CASSQGPNTEAFF
few	TRBJ2-1	TRBD1	TRBV29-1	TGCAGCGTTGGATGGACAGGGGGCGATGAGCAGTTCTTC	CSVGWTGGDEQFF
-	TRBJ1-6	-	TRBV5-1	TGCGCCAGCAGCTCGGGACCGAGTTCACCCCTCCACTTT	CASSSGPSSPLHF